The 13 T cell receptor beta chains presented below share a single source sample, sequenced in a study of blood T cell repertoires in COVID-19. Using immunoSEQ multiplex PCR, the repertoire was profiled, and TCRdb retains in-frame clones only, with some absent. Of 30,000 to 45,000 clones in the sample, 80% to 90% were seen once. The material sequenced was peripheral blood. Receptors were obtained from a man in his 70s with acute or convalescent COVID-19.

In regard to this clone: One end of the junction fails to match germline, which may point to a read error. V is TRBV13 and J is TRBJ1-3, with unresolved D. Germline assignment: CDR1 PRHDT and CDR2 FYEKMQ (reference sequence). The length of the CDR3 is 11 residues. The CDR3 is CASSGGDTIYF. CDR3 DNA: TGTGCCAGCAGTGGTGGAGACACCATATATTTT.

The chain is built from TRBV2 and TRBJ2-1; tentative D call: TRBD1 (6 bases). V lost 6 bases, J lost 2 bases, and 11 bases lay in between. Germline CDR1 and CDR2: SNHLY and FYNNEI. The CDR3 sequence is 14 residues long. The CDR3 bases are TGTGCCAGCAGGTCGACAGGACCCTACAATGAGCAGTTCTTC. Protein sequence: CASRSTGPYNEQFF.

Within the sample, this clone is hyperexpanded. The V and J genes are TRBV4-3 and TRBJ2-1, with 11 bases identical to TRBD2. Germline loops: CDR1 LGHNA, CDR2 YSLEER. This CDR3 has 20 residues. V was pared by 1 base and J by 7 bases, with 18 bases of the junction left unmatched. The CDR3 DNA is TGCGCCAGCAGCCAAGGAGTCGGGACTAGCGGACTTACCCCGAGGAATGAGCAGTTCTTC. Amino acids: CASSQGVGTSGLTPRNEQFF.

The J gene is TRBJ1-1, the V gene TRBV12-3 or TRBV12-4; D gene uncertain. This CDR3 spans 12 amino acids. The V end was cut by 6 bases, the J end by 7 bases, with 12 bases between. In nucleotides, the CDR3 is TGTGCCAGCAGGACCCCCCGGGGTGAAGCTTTCTTT. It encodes CASRTPRGEAFF.

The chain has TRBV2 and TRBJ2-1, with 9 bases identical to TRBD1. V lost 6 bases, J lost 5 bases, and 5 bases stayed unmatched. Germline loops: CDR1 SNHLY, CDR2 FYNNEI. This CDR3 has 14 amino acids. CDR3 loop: CASRHRTGDNEQFF. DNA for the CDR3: TGTGCCAGCAGACACCGGACAGGGGACAATGAGCAGTTCTTC.

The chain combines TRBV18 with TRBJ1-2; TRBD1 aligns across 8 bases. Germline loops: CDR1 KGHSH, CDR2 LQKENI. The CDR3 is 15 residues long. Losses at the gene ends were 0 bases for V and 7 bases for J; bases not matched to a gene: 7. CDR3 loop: CASSPPSTGVSGYTF. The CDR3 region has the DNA TGTGCCAGCTCACCACCCTCGACAGGGGTGAGTGGCTACACCTTC.

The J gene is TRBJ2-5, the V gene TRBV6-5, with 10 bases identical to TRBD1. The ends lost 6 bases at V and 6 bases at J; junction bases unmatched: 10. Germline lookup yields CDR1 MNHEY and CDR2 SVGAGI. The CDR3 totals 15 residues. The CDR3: CASRARQGAEKTQYF. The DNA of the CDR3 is TGTGCCAGCAGGGCCCGACAGGGGGCGGAAAAGACCCAGTACTTC.

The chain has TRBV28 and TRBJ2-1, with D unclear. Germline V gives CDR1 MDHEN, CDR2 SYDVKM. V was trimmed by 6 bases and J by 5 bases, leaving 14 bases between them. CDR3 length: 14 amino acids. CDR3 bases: TGTGCCAGCAGCCCCGACACCCCCCACAATGAGCAGTTCTTC. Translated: CASSPDTPHNEQFF.

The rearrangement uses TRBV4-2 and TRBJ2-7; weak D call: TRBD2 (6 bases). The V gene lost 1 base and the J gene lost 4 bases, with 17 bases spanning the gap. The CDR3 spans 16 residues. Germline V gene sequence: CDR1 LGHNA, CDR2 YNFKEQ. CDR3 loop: CASSQGGSGALYEQYF. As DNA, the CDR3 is TGTGCCAGCAGCCAAGGGGGTAGCGGTGCTCTGTACGAGCAGTACTTC.

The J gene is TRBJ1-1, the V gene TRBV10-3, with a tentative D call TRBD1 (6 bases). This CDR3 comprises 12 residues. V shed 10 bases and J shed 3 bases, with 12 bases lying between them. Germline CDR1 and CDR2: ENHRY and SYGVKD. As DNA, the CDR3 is TGTGCCACACAGGGATCCCACACTGAAGCTTTCTTT. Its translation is CATQGSHTEAFF.

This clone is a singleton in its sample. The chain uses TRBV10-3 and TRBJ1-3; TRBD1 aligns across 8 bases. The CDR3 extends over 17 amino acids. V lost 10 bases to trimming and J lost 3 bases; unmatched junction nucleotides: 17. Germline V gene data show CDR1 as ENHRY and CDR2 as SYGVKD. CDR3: CATHPRRTGNSGNTIYF. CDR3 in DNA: TGTGCCACCCACCCAAGGCGGACAGGGAACAGTGGAAACACCATATATTTT.

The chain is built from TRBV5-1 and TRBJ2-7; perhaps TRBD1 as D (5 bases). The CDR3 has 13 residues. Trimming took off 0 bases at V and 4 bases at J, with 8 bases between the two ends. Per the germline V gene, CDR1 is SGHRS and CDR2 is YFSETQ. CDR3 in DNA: TGCGCCAGCAGCTTGGGGACACTTTACGAGCAGTACTTC. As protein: CASSLGTLYEQYF.

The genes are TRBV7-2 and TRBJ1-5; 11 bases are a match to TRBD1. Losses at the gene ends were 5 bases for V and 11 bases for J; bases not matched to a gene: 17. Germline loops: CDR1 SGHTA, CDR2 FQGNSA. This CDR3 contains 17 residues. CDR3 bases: TGTGCCAGCAGCACACGCTCCGGGACAGGGGGGGAATTGGCCCAGCATTTT. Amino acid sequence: CASSTRSGTGGELAQHF.